The sequence of this T cell receptor (beta chain) was determined in a study of blood T cell repertoires in COVID-19. Whole-study context: Recovered status applied to Cohort 3 donors who had two consecutive negative PCRs. It also applied to those with clearance or with symptom resolution. T cells, B-cell-depleted T cells, or PBMCs provided the cDNA or gDNA that served as material.

This clone was recorded a few times. Trimming removed 3 bases from V and 7 bases from J, with 12 bases in between. Germline V lookup: CDR1 SEHNR, CDR2 FQNEAQ (reference sequence). The CDR3 has 14 residues. TCRdb keeps only in-frame clones here, not all; method: immunoSEQ multiplex PCR. The repertoire holds 350,000 to 450,000 clones, with around 87% as singletons. Donors were grouped by their self-reported clinical history. The origin of this receptor is a middle-aged man in a cohort exposed to, infected with or recovered from COVID-19 (not recorded which). The sequencing sample was made of PBMCs or T cells enriched from blood (not recorded which). The rearrangement joins TRBV7-9 to TRBJ1-4, with D maybe TRBD1 (6 bases). Here the CDR3 DNA reads TGTGCCAGCAGCTTTACAGGGATTGGTGAAAAACTGTTTTTT. It codes for CASSFTGIGEKLFF.